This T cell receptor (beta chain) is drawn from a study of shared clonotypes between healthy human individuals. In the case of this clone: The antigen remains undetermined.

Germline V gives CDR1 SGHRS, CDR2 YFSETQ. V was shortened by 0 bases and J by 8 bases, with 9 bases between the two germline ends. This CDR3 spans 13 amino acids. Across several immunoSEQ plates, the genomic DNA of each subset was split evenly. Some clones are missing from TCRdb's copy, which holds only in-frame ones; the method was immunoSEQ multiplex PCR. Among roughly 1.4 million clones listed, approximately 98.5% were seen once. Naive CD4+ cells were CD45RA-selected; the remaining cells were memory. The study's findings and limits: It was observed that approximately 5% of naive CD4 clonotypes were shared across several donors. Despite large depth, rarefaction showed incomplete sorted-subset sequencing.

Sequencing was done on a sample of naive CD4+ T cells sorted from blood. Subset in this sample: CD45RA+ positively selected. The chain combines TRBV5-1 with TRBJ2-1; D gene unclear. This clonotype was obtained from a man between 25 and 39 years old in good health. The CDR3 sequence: CASSLERRDEQFF. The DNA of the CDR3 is TGCGCCAGCAGCTTGGAACGAAGGGATGAGCAGTTCTTC.